The next 15 T cell receptor beta chains were all read from a single sample in a study of blood T cell repertoires in COVID-19. Produced via immunoSEQ multiplex PCR; TCRdb's table is partial and in-frame only. Of around 210,000 clones in the sample, less than 90% were seen once. The specimen sequenced was peripheral blood. The receptors come from an older woman with acute or convalescent COVID-19.

The chain uses TRBV9 and TRBJ1-1, with D possibly being TRBD1 (5 bases). This CDR3 has 15 residues. V was trimmed by 3 bases and J by 3 bases, leaving 15 bases between them. Germline loops: CDR1 SGDLS, CDR2 YYNGEE. The CDR3 bases are TGTGCCAGCAGCGCCGACGGGGGGGACTACACTGAAGCTTTCTTT. This codes for CASSADGGDYTEAFF. The full variable domain, rest sourced from reference TRBV9 and TRBJ1-1, is DSGVTQTPKHLITATGQRVTLRCSPRSGDLSVYWYQQSLDQGLQFLIQYYNGEERAKGNILERFSAQQFPDLHSELNLSSLELGDSALYFCASSADGGDYTEAFFGQGTRLTVV.

This chain joins TRBV6-6 and TRBJ1-2; TRBD1 matches at 11 bases. Germline V gene data show CDR1 as MNHNY and CDR2 as SVGAGI (reference sequence). This CDR3 comprises 15 residues. The trim removed 6 bases at V and 8 bases at J, leaving 11 bases unmatched. The CDR3 reads CASSSDRGQLIGYTF. CDR3 DNA: TGTGCCAGCAGCTCGGACAGGGGGCAGTTGATAGGCTACACCTTC.

This clone was seen only a few times. The sample has other DNA sequences that encode this CDR3 too. The genes are TRBV18 and TRBJ1-1, with 8 bases aligning to TRBD1. V dropped 6 bases and J dropped 5; count of bases not matched to a gene: 5. The CDR3 length is 13 residues. Germline V CDR1 and CDR2: KGHSH, LQKENI. The CDR3 sequence: CASSGQGGTEAFF. In nucleotides, the CDR3 is TGTGCCAGCTCCGGACAGGGAGGAACTGAAGCTTTCTTT.

This sequence joins TRBV6-2 or TRBV6-3 and TRBJ1-2; no clear D gene. Per germline, CDR1 MNHEY and CDR2 SVGEGT. The ends were cut back, 5 bases at V and 7 bases at J, with 8 bases in the middle. The CDR3 totals 11 residues. The CDR3 nucleotides are TGTGCCAGCAGTACACGACTTGGCTACACCTTC. Protein sequence: CASSTRLGYTF.

The genes are TRBV29-1 and TRBJ2-3; D uncertain. Germline assignment: CDR1 SQVTM and CDR2 ANQGSEA. V shed 4 bases and J shed 1 base, with 12 bases lying between them. The CDR3 length is 14 residues. The CDR3 loop reads CSVGATVGTDTQYF. CDR3 bases: TGCAGCGTTGGAGCGACGGTGGGCACAGATACGCAGTATTTT.

V usage is TRBV28 and J usage is TRBJ2-1; 7 bases line up with TRBD2. The CDR3 has 15 amino acids. Germline assignment: CDR1 MDHEN and CDR2 SYDVKM. The ends lost 6 bases at V and 3 bases at J; junction bases unmatched: 8. As DNA, the CDR3 is TGTGCCAGCAGACGCGCTAGCGGTTTCTACAATGAGCAGTTCTTC. This translates into CASRRASGFYNEQFF.

This chain uses TRBV19 with TRBJ2-7; the match to TRBD1 covers 8 bases. Germline V gene sequence: CDR1 LNHDA, CDR2 SQIVND (reference sequence). V dropped 6 bases and J dropped 1; count of bases not matched to a gene: 2. This CDR3 is built from 13 residues. CDR3 nucleotides: TGTGCCAGTAGGGGGACAGGATCCTACGAGCAGTACTTC. Its translation: CASRGTGSYEQYF. Supplemented by reference TRBV19 and TRBJ2-7, the full variable domain reads DGGITQSPKYLFRKEGQNVTLSCEQNLNHDAMYWYRQDPGQGLRLIYYSQIVNDFQKGDIAEGYSVSREKKESFPLTVTSAQKNPTAFYLCASRGTGSYEQYFGPGTRLTVT.

This clone has just a few counts. The V call is TRBV29-1, the J call TRBJ1-5, with a tentative D call TRBD1 (5 bases). This CDR3 is 13 amino acids long. Germline CDR1 SQVTM, CDR2 ANQGSEA. Deletions cut 4 bases from V and 6 bases from J, with 13 bases between. CDR3 DNA: TGCAGCGTTGGAGAAAGGGGTGCTCAGCCCCAGCATTTT. Its protein is CSVGERGAQPQHF.

The CDR3 here is CASSLGWESGNTIYF. Here the CDR3 DNA reads TGTGCCAGCAGCTTAGGTTGGGAGTCTGGAAACACCATATATTTT. This rearrangement joins TRBV7-2 to TRBJ1-3; D unresolved. The CDR3 consists of 15 residues. Germline lookup yields CDR1 SGHTA and CDR2 FQGNSA. Trimming stripped 1 base from V and 1 base from J, with 8 bases between.

The chain combines TRBV3-1 (or the pseudogene TRBV3-2) with TRBJ1-5, with TRBD1 identical over 8 bases. In germline, CDR1 is LGHDT, CDR2 YNNKEL (reference sequence). The length of the CDR3 is 13 residues. V lost 2 bases, J lost 6 bases, and 0 bases stayed unmatched. CDR3 residues: CASSQQGAQPQHF. CDR3 DNA sequence: TGTGCCAGCAGCCAACAGGGGGCTCAGCCCCAGCATTTT.

This chain uses TRBV27 with TRBJ2-7; 9 bases are shared with TRBD1. Germline CDR1 is MNHEY and CDR2 is SMNVEV (reference sequence). The J segment lost 6 bases and the V segment lost 3 bases, leaving 9 bases of the junction unmatched. The CDR3 length is 15 residues. CDR3 residues: CASSLEGQGRGEQYF. The CDR3 DNA reads as TGTGCCAGCAGTTTGGAGGGACAGGGCCGGGGCGAGCAGTACTTC.

In nucleotides, the CDR3 is TGCGCCAGCAGCTTGGCCGGACGGAGGCCCTCCTACAATGAGCAGTTCTTC. Translation gives CASSLAGRRPSYNEQFF. V is TRBV5-1 and J is TRBJ2-1; D might be TRBD2 (5 bases). The CDR3 runs 17 residues. Trimming pared 0 bases from V and 0 bases from J, leaving 13 bases between. Germline CDR1 reads SGHRS; CDR2 reads YFSETQ.

The rearrangement links TRBV7-6 to TRBJ1-5; possible D gene TRBD1, 6 bases. Per germline, CDR1 SGHVS and CDR2 FNYEAQ. The CDR3 sequence is 15 residues long. V was clipped by 4 bases and J by 6 bases, with 16 bases between them. CDR3 loop: CASSSKPGAAQPQHF. For the CDR3, the DNA is TGTGCCAGCAGCTCAAAGCCAGGGGCCGCTCAGCCCCAGCATTTT.

V gene TRBV7-9 combines with J gene TRBJ1-2; 7 positions match TRBD1. The V gene's germline CDR1 is SEHNR and CDR2 FQNEAQ (reference sequence). The CDR3 contains 15 residues. V shed 4 bases and J 3 bases; nucleotides not matched to a gene: 8. This CDR3 reads CASSYFQGEYYGYTF. In DNA form, the CDR3 reads TGTGCCAGCAGCTACTTCCAGGGGGAGTACTATGGCTACACCTTC.

This clone was picked up one time. V usage is TRBV5-1 and J usage is TRBJ2-7; TRBD2 aligns across 11 bases. Germline CDR1 and CDR2: SGHRS and YFSETQ. The trim removed 4 bases at V and 6 bases at J, leaving 12 bases unmatched. The CDR3 has 16 residues. The CDR3 protein is CASSSGLAGPRAEQYF. The CDR3 nucleotides read TGCGCCAGCAGCAGCGGACTAGCGGGCCCAAGGGCCGAGCAGTACTTC.